Listed below are T cell receptor beta chains from one sample, sequenced in a study of tumor-infiltrating lymphocytes in primary liver carcinoma. One entry per CDR3 protein results from TCRdb running MiXCR on the multiplex PCR reads. The sample yields about 350,000 distinct CDR3 sequences, less than 70% seen once. Source material: peripheral blood. These receptor sequences come from a man in his forties with primary liver carcinoma and hepatitis B virus infection. Each CDR3 is given with its conserved first and last residue. D genes are given only for firm matches. Some rows mark clone size as missing; the rest say once, few, many or name a class of expanded clone.

j_call,clone_size,v_call,d_call,cdr3_length,cdr3_aa,cdr3_nt
TRBJ2-5,NA,TRBV28,TRBD2,16,CASSSVRGGLQETQYF,TGTGCCAGCAGTAGCGTGCGGGGGGGGCTCCAAGAGACCCAGTACTTC
TRBJ2-4,many,TRBV6-1,NA,15,CASSEAWRGVDIQYF,TGTGCCAGCAGTGAAGCGTGGAGGGGTGTAGACATTCAGTACTTC
TRBJ2-2,NA,TRBV11-1,NA,16,CASSLAPGAEVRELFF,TGTGCCAGCAGCTTAGCCCCGGGAGCCGAGGTGAGGGAGCTGTTTTTT
TRBJ2-3,NA,TRBV11-3,TRBD2,15,CASSLAWSGADTQYF,TGTGCCAGCAGCTTAGCCTGGAGCGGGGCAGATACGCAGTATTTT
TRBJ2-3,once,TRBV29-1,NA,15,CSVESWAGITDTQYF,TGCAGCGTTGAGAGCTGGGCCGGCATCACAGATACGCAGTATTTT
TRBJ2-5,few,TRBV4-3,TRBD1,15,CASSQEWDREETQYF,TGCGCCAGCAGCCAAGAGTGGGACAGGGAAGAGACCCAGTACTTC
TRBJ2-1,NA,TRBV12-3/TRBV12-4,TRBD2,16,CASSFRGGRVINEQFF,TGTGCCAGCAGTTTTCGTGGCGGGAGAGTCATTAATGAGCAGTTCTTC
TRBJ2-7,NA,TRBV21-1,NA,16,CASTTPSAGSYYEQYF,TGTGCCAGCACCACCCCGAGCGCGGGGTCCTACTACGAGCAGTACTTC
TRBJ1-1,NA,TRBV5-5,NA,15,CASSSLTTFNTEAFF,TGTGCCAGCAGCTCGTTAACTACCTTTAACACTGAAGCTTTCTTT
TRBJ2-7,many,TRBV6-2/TRBV6-3,NA,14,CASSTMDISYEQYF,TGTGCCAGCAGCACAATGGACATCTCCTACGAGCAGTACTTC
TRBJ2-5,many,TRBV11-2,NA,12,CASSIFQETQYF,TGTGCCAGCAGCATCTTCCAAGAGACCCAGTACTTC
TRBJ1-2,NA,TRBV6-5,TRBD1,17,CASRYSGQGSGRYGYTF,TGTGCCAGCAGGTACTCGGGACAGGGGTCCGGACGCTATGGCTACACCTTC
TRBJ2-5,once,TRBV29-1,NA,13,CSVDVRRQETQYF,TGCAGCGTTGATGTACGGAGACAAGAGACCCAGTACTTC
TRBJ2-5,NA,TRBV7-9,TRBD2,14,CASNPTSGQETQYF,TGTGCCAGCAACCCGACTAGCGGACAAGAGACCCAGTACTTC
TRBJ1-6,NA,TRBV13,NA,15,CASSLFMSKTSSLHF,TGTGCCAGCAGCTTATTCATGTCGAAGACTTCATCCCTCCACTTT
TRBJ2-3,NA,TRBV28,NA,14,CASSTVTRADTQYF,TGTGCCAGCAGTACCGTGACAAGAGCAGATACGCAGTATTTT
TRBJ2-1,NA,TRBV11-2,NA,14,CASGLELGWNEQFF,TGTGCCAGCGGCTTAGAGCTGGGATGGAATGAGCAGTTCTTC
TRBJ2-1,many,TRBV11-2,TRBD2,18,CASSSHPRLAGEGNEQFF,TGTGCCAGCAGCTCCCACCCCCGTCTCGCGGGAGAGGGCAATGAGCAGTTCTTC
TRBJ2-3,NA,TRBV11-3,NA,15,CASSTGGGPTDMQYF,TGTGCCAGCAGCACCGGGGGCGGGCCCACAGATATGCAGTATTTT
TRBJ1-1,NA,TRBV11-2,NA,13,CDSSLDQGTEAFF,TGTGACAGCAGCTTAGATCAGGGAACTGAAGCTTTCTTT
TRBJ2-7,NA,TRBV6-1,NA,14,CASRFKGSSYEHYF,TGTGCCAGCAGATTTAAGGGATCCTCCTACGAGCACTACTTC
TRBJ2-7,few,TRBV6-2/TRBV6-3,TRBD1,14,CASSSGTGWSEQYF,TGTGCCAGCTCCTCCGGGACAGGGTGGTCGGAGCAGTACTTC
TRBJ1-4,once,TRBV29-1,TRBD1,14,CSVERTGDNEKLLF,TGCAGCGTTGAGCGGACAGGGGATAATGAAAAACTGCTTTTT
TRBJ2-5,few,TRBV6-2/TRBV6-3,NA,15,CASSYVGDPQETQYF,TGTGCCAGCAGTTACGTCGGGGATCCCCAAGAGACCCAGTACTTC
TRBJ2-7,many,TRBV6-2/TRBV6-3,TRBD2,15,CASSLAGTTAYEQYF,TGTGCCAGCAGTTTGGCCGGGACTACCGCCTACGAGCAGTACTTC
TRBJ2-1,NA,TRBV5-4,TRBD1,19,CVSSLPGTGVVGSYNEQFF,TGTGTCAGCAGCCTCCCCGGGACAGGGGTAGTAGGCTCCTACAATGAGCAGTTCTTC
TRBJ2-1,NA,TRBV5-1,TRBD2,15,CASRLGLAENNEQFF,TGCGCCAGCAGATTAGGACTAGCGGAAAACAATGAGCAGTTCTTC
TRBJ2-2,NA,TRBV30,NA,11,CAWRVTGELIF,TGTGCCTGGAGGGTTACCGGGGAGCTGATTTTT
TRBJ2-3,NA,TRBV11-2,NA,15,CTSSSPGDRTDTQYF,TGTACCAGCAGCTCACCAGGGGACCGCACAGATACGCAGTATTTT
TRBJ2-6,NA,TRBV5-4,TRBD2,16,CACSLPSEAGSNVLTF,TGTGCCTGCAGCTTGCCGAGTGAAGCGGGGTCCAACGTCCTGACTTTC
TRBJ1-3,NA,TRBV7-9,NA,13,CARSPALGDTIYF,TGTGCCAGGAGCCCGGCCCTCGGGGACACCATATATTTT
TRBJ2-1,few,TRBV5-4,TRBD1,15,CASSVQQGAYNEQFF,TGTGCCAGCAGCGTACAACAGGGGGCCTACAATGAGCAGTTCTTC
TRBJ2-2,NA,TRBV5-1,NA,15,CTSRMGPQNTGELFF,TGCACCAGCAGAATGGGTCCACAGAACACCGGGGAGCTGTTTTTT
TRBJ2-1,NA,TRBV11-2,NA,14,CVSSLCRLASEQFF,TGTGTAAGCAGCTTATGCCGGCTAGCTAGTGAGCAGTTCTTC
TRBJ2-1,NA,TRBV5-4,TRBD2,15,CAGSPWLAGGNEQFF,TGTGCCGGCAGCCCCTGGCTAGCGGGAGGCAATGAGCAGTTCTTC
TRBJ2-7,many,TRBV6-5,NA,14,CASRPTRWVSEQYF,TGTGCCAGCAGGCCCACTAGGTGGGTGAGCGAGCAGTACTTC
TRBJ2-3,once,TRBV11-2,NA,16,CASSFRTCVSTDTQYF,TGTGCCAGCAGCTTTCGGACATGCGTAAGCACAGATACACAGTATTTT
TRBJ2-7,NA,TRBV7-8,NA,11,CASCLAHEQYF,TGTGCCAGCTGCTTAGCCCACGAGCAGTACTTC
TRBJ2-1,NA,TRBV5-1,TRBD2,16,CANSPRTSGSLTGQFF,TGCGCCAACAGTCCGCGGACTAGCGGGAGTCTTACAGGGCAGTTCTTC
TRBJ2-1,NA,TRBV5-1,NA,14,CASSLGAAYNELFF,TGCGCCAGCTCCCTCGGAGCGGCCTACAATGAGCTCTTCTTC
TRBJ2-7,once,TRBV27,NA,12,CASSRGGDEQYF,TGTGCCAGCAGCAGGGGAGGAGACGAGCAGTACTTC
TRBJ1-6,many,TRBV12-3/TRBV12-4,TRBD1,12,CASRQGYAPLHF,TGTGCCAGCCGACAGGGTTATGCACCCCTCCACTTT
TRBJ2-3,NA,TRBV2,NA,15,CASSARLDDTDTHYF,TGTGCCAGCAGTGCCCGATTGGATGACACAGATACGCACTATTTT
TRBJ1-1,many,TRBV4-3,TRBD1,14,CASSRQGTNTEAFF,TGCGCCAGCAGCCGACAGGGAACCAACACTGAAGCTTTCTTT
TRBJ2-6,NA,TRBV12-3/TRBV12-4,NA,20,CASSRRPVSFSSTGTNVLTF,TGTGCCAGCAGCCGACGTCCAGTGTCGTTTAGTTCGACTGGGACCAACGTCCTGACTTTC
TRBJ2-2,NA,TRBV29-1,NA,13,CCAQKTVVGELFF,TGCTGCGCGCAAAAGACAGTGGTCGGGGAGCTGTTTTTT
TRBJ2-2,NA,TRBV28,TRBD1,16,CASSLQGAKYVGELFF,TGTGCCAGCAGTTTACAGGGGGCGAAGTACGTCGGGGAGCTGTTTTTT
TRBJ2-2,NA,TRBV4-3,TRBD2,18,CANSQDLETSGSTGELFF,TGTGCCAACAGCCAAGATCTGGAGACTAGCGGGAGCACCGGGGAGCTGTTTTTT
TRBJ2-4,NA,TRBV28,TRBD1,16,CASSLYHRGAKNIQYF,TGTGCCAGCAGTTTATATCACAGGGGGGCCAAAAACATTCAGTACTTC
TRBJ2-1,NA,TRBV11-2,NA,16,CASSSPSLAAYNERFF,TGTGCCAGCAGCTCCCCGTCGTTAGCGGCCTACAATGAGCGCTTCTTC
TRBJ2-6,NA,TRBV12-3/TRBV12-4,NA,15,CAGSLGEPGANVLTF,TGTGCCGGCAGTCTCGGGGAACCCGGGGCCAACGTCCTGACTTTC
TRBJ2-5,NA,TRBV5-4,TRBD2,14,CTSSTRLAEETQYF,TGTACCAGCAGCACCAGACTAGCTGAAGAGACCCAGTACTTC
TRBJ2-2,NA,TRBV10-2,NA,14,CTSGYLQGTGELFF,TGCACCAGCGGTTACCTACAAGGGACGGGAGAGCTGTTTTTT
TRBJ2-4,NA,TRBV11-2,TRBD2,18,CASSPKHAYKTGRNIQYF,TGTGCCAGCAGCCCCAAGCACGCCTACAAGACCGGGAGGAACATTCAGTACTTC
TRBJ2-3,NA,TRBV11-3,NA,15,CTSSPEGRITDTQYF,TGTACCAGCAGCCCCGAGGGGCGCATCACAGATACACAGTATTTT